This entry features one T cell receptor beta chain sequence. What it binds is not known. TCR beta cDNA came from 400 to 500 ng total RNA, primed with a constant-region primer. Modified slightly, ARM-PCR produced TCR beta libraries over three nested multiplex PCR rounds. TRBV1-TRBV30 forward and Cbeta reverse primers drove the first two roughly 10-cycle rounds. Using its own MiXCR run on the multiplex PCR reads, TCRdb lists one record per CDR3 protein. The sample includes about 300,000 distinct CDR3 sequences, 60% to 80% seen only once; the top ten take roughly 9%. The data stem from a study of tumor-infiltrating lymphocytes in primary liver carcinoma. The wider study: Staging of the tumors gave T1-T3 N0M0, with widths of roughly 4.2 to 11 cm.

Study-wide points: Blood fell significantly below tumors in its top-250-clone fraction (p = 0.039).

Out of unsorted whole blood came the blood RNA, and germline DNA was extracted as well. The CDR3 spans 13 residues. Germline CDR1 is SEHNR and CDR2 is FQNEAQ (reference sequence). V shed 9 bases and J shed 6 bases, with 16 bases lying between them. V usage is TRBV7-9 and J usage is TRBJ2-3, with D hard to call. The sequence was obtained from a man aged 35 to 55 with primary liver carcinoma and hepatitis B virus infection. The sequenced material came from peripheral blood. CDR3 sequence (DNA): TGTGCCAGTAGCACTCGACGAGGCGATACGCAGTATTTT. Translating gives CASSTRRGDTQYF.